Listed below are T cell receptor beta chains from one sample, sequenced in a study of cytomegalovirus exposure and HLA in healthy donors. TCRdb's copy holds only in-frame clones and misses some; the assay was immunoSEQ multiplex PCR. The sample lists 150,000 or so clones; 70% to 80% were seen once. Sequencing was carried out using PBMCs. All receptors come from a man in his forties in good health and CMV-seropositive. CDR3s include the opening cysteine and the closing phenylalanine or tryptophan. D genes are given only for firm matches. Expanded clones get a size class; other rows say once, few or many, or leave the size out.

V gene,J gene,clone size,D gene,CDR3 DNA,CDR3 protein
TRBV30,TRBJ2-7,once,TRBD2,TGTGCCTGGATAAGGTGGGAGGGCCTCTCCTACGAGCAGTACTTC,CAWIRWEGLSYEQYF
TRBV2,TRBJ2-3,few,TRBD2,TGTGCCAGCAGTAGGACTAGCGGTACATTGGATACGCAGTATTTT,CASSRTSGTLDTQYF
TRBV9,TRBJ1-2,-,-,TGTGCCAGCAGCTATCGCCCGGCGGATGGCTACACCTTC,CASSYRPADGYTF
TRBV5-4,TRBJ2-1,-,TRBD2,TGTGCCAGCCAGGTGGAGACTAGCACCTACAATGAGCAGTTCTTC,CASQVETSTYNEQFF
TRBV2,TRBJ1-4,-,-,TGTGCCAGCCTTCCTCAAAGCCACGAAAAACTGTTTTTT,CASLPQSHEKLFF
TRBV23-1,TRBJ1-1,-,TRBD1,TGCGCCAGAAAGCCAGGGGGTCGGGGGAACACTGAAGCTTTCTTT,CARKPGGRGNTEAFF
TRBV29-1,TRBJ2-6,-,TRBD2,TGCAGCGTTTGGGGGGGGTCTGGGGCCAACGTCCTGACTTTC,CSVWGGSGANVLTF
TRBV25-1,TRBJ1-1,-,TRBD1,TGTGCCAGCAGTGTGACAGGGTACAGGAACACTGAAGCTTTCTTT,CASSVTGYRNTEAFF
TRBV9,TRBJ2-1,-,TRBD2,TGTGCCAGCAGCGTAGCTTATGGGGGATCTAGCGGGAGCAATGAGCAGTTCTTC,CASSVAYGGSSGSNEQFF
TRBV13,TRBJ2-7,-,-,TGTGCCAGCAGCAAGACCCCTAGCGATGAACGCTACGAGCAGTACTTC,CASSKTPSDERYEQYF
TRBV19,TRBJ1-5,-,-,TGTGCCAGTAGTACCTCAGGGATGAATCAGCCCCAGCATTTT,CASSTSGMNQPQHF
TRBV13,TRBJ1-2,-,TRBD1,TGTGCCAGCAGCTTACGGCAGGGGGTAGCCTACTATGGCTACACCTTC,CASSLRQGVAYYGYTF
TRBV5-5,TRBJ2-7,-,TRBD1,TGTGCCAGCAGCCCCCAGGGACAGAGGGGCTACGAGCAGTACTTC,CASSPQGQRGYEQYF
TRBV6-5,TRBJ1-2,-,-,TGTGCCAGCGGCGGGATCTCTAACTATGGCTACACCTTC,CASGGISNYGYTF